Each of the 6 T cell receptor beta chains below was sequenced from the same sample in a study of T cell responses to AZD1222 COVID-19 vaccine. Method: immunoSEQ multiplex PCR; TCRdb's copy keeps in-frame clones and lacks some. The data show more than 60,000 clones, about nine tenths seen once. The sample in question was peripheral blood, obtained 28 days after the second AZD1222 dose. These receptors originate from an adult who received the AZD1222 COVID-19 vaccine.

This clone occurred once. The chain carries TRBV2 and TRBJ2-7; 10 bases agree with TRBD2. The CDR3 spans 14 residues. The V and J ends lost 8 bases and 2 bases, in that order; junction bases with no gene match: 6. From germline, CDR1 is SNHLY and CDR2 FYNNEI. The CDR3 protein is CASRLAGDPYEQYF. The CDR3 DNA reads TGTGCCAGCCGCCTAGCGGGGGACCCCTACGAGCAGTACTTC.

This chain links TRBV11-2 with TRBJ2-1; perhaps D is TRBD1 or TRBD2 (5 bases each). Trimming removed 5 bases at V and 5 bases at J, with 19 bases between. This CDR3 contains 16 residues. The germline CDR1 and CDR2 sequences are SGHAT and FQNNGV. The CDR3: CASSPPRSRGDNEQFF. The CDR3 DNA sequence: TGTGCCAGCAGCCCACCGCGTAGTAGGGGAGACAATGAGCAGTTCTTC.

V usage is TRBV3-1 (or the pseudogene TRBV3-2) and J usage is TRBJ1-1; 8 bases match TRBD1. Looked up from germline, CDR1 is LGHDT and CDR2 is YNNKEL (reference sequence). The CDR3 sequence is 14 residues long. After removal of 6 bases from V and 11 bases from J, the junction contained 14 bases not matched to a gene. The CDR3 here is CASSQPGQGARAFF. CDR3 nucleotide sequence: TGTGCCAGCAGTCAGCCTGGGCAGGGGGCGCGGGCTTTCTTT.

V gene TRBV10-3 combines with J gene TRBJ2-3; a weak D match, TRBD2 (6 bases). The germline V gene has CDR1 ENHRY and CDR2 SYGVKD. Trimming removed 4 bases from V and 2 bases from J, with 19 bases in between. CDR3 size: 17 residues. CDR3 in DNA: TGTGCCATCAGTGGGATGGGAGGTTTAGGGATCACAGATACGCAGTATTTT. Translation: CAISGMGGLGITDTQYF.

The V gene is TRBV6-5, the J gene TRBJ2-2; 10 bases match TRBD1. In germline, CDR1 is MNHEY, CDR2 SVGAGI. The CDR3 consists of 13 residues. V was clipped by 8 bases and J by 5 bases; unmatched bases: 2. Here the CDR3 reads CASGQGGTGELFF. CDR3 DNA: TGTGCCAGCGGACAGGGGGGAACCGGGGAGCTGTTTTTT.

The V and J genes are TRBV29-1 and TRBJ2-3, with D possibly being TRBD2 (7 bases). The V and J ends lost 1 base and 2 bases respectively, with 13 bases between them. The germline CDR1 and CDR2 sequences are SQVTM and ANQGSEA. This CDR3 is 15 amino acids long. CDR3 nucleotide sequence: TGCAGCGTTGAAGTGGGGGGGCCTCACACAGATACGCAGTATTTT. Its protein product is CSVEVGGPHTDTQYF.